One sample yielded the 20 T cell receptor beta chains listed below, sequenced in a study of blood T cell repertoires in COVID-19. Measured with immunoSEQ multiplex PCR; TCRdb has only the in-frame clones, and not every one. Of some 170,000 clones in the sample, roughly 82% were seen once. The sequenced material came from peripheral blood. These receptors were collected from a woman between 65 and 79 years old with acute or convalescent COVID-19.

This rearrangement joins TRBV9 to TRBJ1-6; 8 nucleotides match TRBD1. The CDR3 totals 14 residues. The V gene end was trimmed by 4 bases and the J gene end by 6 bases; junction bases not matched to a gene: 3. The germline V gene has CDR1 SGDLS and CDR2 YYNGEE. The CDR3 here is CASSPGGSNSPLHF. The DNA of the CDR3 is TGTGCCAGCAGCCCAGGGGGCTCTAATTCACCCCTCCACTTT.

The V and J genes are TRBV3-1 (or the pseudogene TRBV3-2) and TRBJ2-5; D is ambiguous. Trimming removed 4 bases from V and 5 bases from J, with 8 bases in between. In germline, CDR1 is LGHDT, CDR2 YNNKEL (reference sequence). This CDR3 region has 12 residues. The CDR3 bases are TGTGCCAGCAGCCTCGATCGGGAGACCCAGTACTTC. Translated, it gives CASSLDRETQYF.

The CDR3 region is CSVEDWGREAFF. The CDR3 DNA is TGCAGCGTTGAAGATTGGGGCAGGGAAGCTTTCTTT. The chain carries TRBV29-1 and TRBJ1-1; possibly TRBD1 for D (5 bases). CDR3 length: 12 amino acids. The V and J ends lost 0 bases and 8 bases respectively, with 10 bases between them. The germline CDR1 and CDR2 sequences are SQVTM and ANQGSEA.

The CDR3 loop is CASSASFVSGTDTQYF. The CDR3 coding sequence is TGTGCCAGCAGTGCCAGTTTTGTCTCGGGTACAGATACGCAGTATTTT. This chain links TRBV28 with TRBJ2-3; D unresolved. V gave up 5 bases and J gave up 3 bases, with 18 bases separating them. This CDR3 contains 16 residues. In germline, CDR1 is MDHEN, CDR2 SYDVKM. Together with reference TRBV28 and TRBJ2-3, the CDR3 gives the full variable domain: DVKVTQSSRYLVKRTGEKVFLECVQDMDHENMFWYRQDPGLGLRLIYFSYDVKMKEKGDIPEGYSVSREKKERFSLILESASTNQTSMYLCASSASFVSGTDTQYFGPGTRLTVL.

The chain is built from TRBV19 and TRBJ1-5, with 8 bases matching TRBD1. Germline V lookup: CDR1 LNHDA, CDR2 SQIVND (reference sequence). Trimming cost V 4 bases and J 9 bases; bases outside gene matches: 5. The length of the CDR3 is 13 residues. The CDR3 protein is CASSRDRPGPQHF. The CDR3 DNA reads as TGTGCCAGTAGTAGGGACAGGCCGGGGCCCCAGCATTTT. Together with reference TRBV19 and TRBJ1-5, the CDR3 gives the full variable domain: DGGITQSPKYLFRKEGQNVTLSCEQNLNHDAMYWYRQDPGQGLRLIYYSQIVNDFQKGDIAEGYSVSREKKESFPLTVTSAQKNPTAFYLCASSRDRPGPQHFGDGTRLSIL.

Here the CDR3 DNA reads TGTGCCAGTAGCACTAGCGGGAGAAGTAATGAGCAGTTCTTC. Translation gives CASSTSGRSNEQFF. The chain links TRBV19 to TRBJ2-1; TRBD2 agrees at 11 bases. Trimming took 6 bases from V and 7 from J; bases not matched to a gene: 5. The length of the CDR3 is 14 residues. CDR1 LNHDA and CDR2 SQIVND come from the germline V gene (reference sequence).

This chain uses TRBV3-1 (or the pseudogene TRBV3-2) with TRBJ1-1; 7 bases match TRBD1. The CDR3 totals 13 residues. CDR1 is LGHDT and CDR2 is YNNKEL in the germline V gene (reference sequence). V lost 2 bases and J lost 7; bases outside the gene matches: 4. The CDR3 spells CASSQLNRGEAFF. CDR3 coding DNA: TGTGCCAGCAGCCAATTAAACAGGGGTGAAGCTTTCTTT.

V is TRBV5-5 and J is TRBJ1-1; D is possibly TRBD1 (5 bases). This CDR3 has 14 residues. V lost 4 bases and J lost 0, with 10 bases in between. Per germline, CDR1 SGHKS and CDR2 YYEKEE (reference sequence). The CDR3 region has the DNA TGTGCCAGCAGCGTGACAGCCTTGAACACTGAAGCTTTCTTT. Translation: CASSVTALNTEAFF.

The CDR3 coding sequence is TGCGCCAGCAGCTCGGACGGGCAGGGGCCCCAGCATTTT. It specifies CASSSDGQGPQHF. This chain uses TRBV5-1 with TRBJ1-5; maybe TRBD1 (5 bases). Germline V gives CDR1 SGHRS, CDR2 YFSETQ. Trimming cost V 3 bases and J 9 bases, with 13 bases left between them. CDR3 length: 13 amino acids.

The chain combines TRBV9 with TRBJ1-1; a weak D match, TRBD1 (5 bases). The length of the CDR3 is 12 residues. Germline values: CDR1 SGDLS, CDR2 YYNGEE. V gave up 2 bases and J gave up 11 bases, with 13 bases separating them. The CDR3 sequence: CASSVWGGEAFF. For the CDR3, the DNA is TGTGCCAGCAGCGTCTGGGGCGGGGAGGCTTTCTTT.

The chain has TRBV19 and TRBJ2-1; 15 bases map to TRBD2. Germline assignment: CDR1 LNHDA and CDR2 SQIVND (reference sequence). CDR3 length: 16 residues. V was pared by 6 bases and J by 7 bases, with 7 bases of the junction left unmatched. DNA of the CDR3: TGTGCCAGTAGGCCCTCGGGACTAGCGGGAGGTAATGAGCAGTTCTTC. Protein product: CASRPSGLAGGNEQFF.

The rearrangement links TRBV28 to TRBJ1-1, with D perhaps TRBD1 (5 bases). CDR1 and CDR2 from the germline V gene are MDHEN and SYDVKM. V was clipped by 3 bases and J by 10 bases, with 12 bases between them. This CDR3 comprises 12 residues. CDR3 in DNA: TGTGCCAGCAGTTTCGGGGGGAATCGAGCTTTCTTT. Translating gives CASSFGGNRAFF.

This clone was observed a few times. V usage is TRBV28 and J usage is TRBJ2-1; possible D gene TRBD2, 6 bases. The germline CDR1 and CDR2 sequences are MDHEN and SYDVKM. This CDR3 has 14 amino acids. Trimming removed 6 bases from V and 8 bases from J, with 17 bases in between. CDR3 sequence reads: CASRSPAGTDEQFF. CDR3 sequence (DNA): TGTGCCAGCAGATCTCCAGCGGGTACGGATGAGCAGTTCTTC. Complete variable domain (other parts from reference TRBV28 and TRBJ2-1): DVKVTQSSRYLVKRTGEKVFLECVQDMDHENMFWYRQDPGLGLRLIYFSYDVKMKEKGDIPEGYSVSREKKERFSLILESASTNQTSMYLCASRSPAGTDEQFFGPGTRLTVL.

This clone was seen more than once but under ten times. This chain uses TRBV7-2 with TRBJ1-5; D call uncertain. This CDR3 comprises 16 residues. CDR1 and CDR2 from the germline V gene are SGHTA and FQGNSA. Trimming removed 0 bases at V and 2 bases at J, with 11 bases between. In DNA, the CDR3 is TGTGCCAGCAGCTTAGCGCGGGAATACGGCAATCAGCCCCAGCATTTT. Amino acids: CASSLAREYGNQPQHF.

The rearrangement links TRBV19 to TRBJ2-1, with 7 bases lining up with TRBD1. Germline CDR1 and CDR2: LNHDA and SQIVND (reference sequence). The V gene end was trimmed by 6 bases and the J gene end by 4 bases; junction bases not matched to a gene: 9. The CDR3 has 15 amino acids. CDR3 nucleotides: TGTGCCAGTAGCGTTGGACAGGTCTTATACAATGAGCAGTTCTTC. Protein product: CASSVGQVLYNEQFF. Full variable domain (missing parts from reference TRBV19 and TRBJ2-1): DGGITQSPKYLFRKEGQNVTLSCEQNLNHDAMYWYRQDPGQGLRLIYYSQIVNDFQKGDIAEGYSVSREKKESFPLTVTSAQKNPTAFYLCASSVGQVLYNEQFFGPGTRLTVL.

V and J are TRBV5-1 and TRBJ2-3, with 7 bases lining up with TRBD1. The CDR3 contains 16 residues. The V gene end was trimmed by 4 bases and the J gene end by 2 bases; junction bases not matched to a gene: 10. Germline V gene sequence: CDR1 SGHRS, CDR2 YFSETQ. The CDR3: CASSEGPGQNTDTQYF. The CDR3 DNA follows: TGCGCCAGCAGCGAGGGACCGGGACAGAACACAGATACGCAGTATTTT.

CDR3 loop: CASSQGQVSSYNEQFF. CDR3 sequence (DNA): TGTGCCAGCAGCCAGGGACAGGTGAGCTCCTACAATGAGCAGTTCTTC. This chain uses TRBV7-2 with TRBJ2-1; 8 bases match TRBD1. This CDR3 is built from 16 residues. CDR1 is SGHTA and CDR2 is FQGNSA in the germline V gene. J lost 0 bases, V lost 5 bases, and 6 bases had no gene match.

The CDR3 protein is CASSQGQGGHYGYTF. CDR3 DNA: TGCGCCAGCAGCCAAGGACAGGGGGGGCACTATGGCTACACCTTC. This rearrangement joins TRBV4-3 to TRBJ1-2; 9 nucleotides line up with TRBD1. Germline-derived CDR1 and CDR2 are LGHNA and YSLEER. This CDR3 region has 15 residues. Trimming removed 1 base from V and 3 bases from J; junction bases left unmatched: 3.

V and J are TRBV30 and TRBJ2-7; 11 positions match TRBD1. J was trimmed by 4 bases and V by 0 bases; bases with no gene match: 8. Germline V gene data show CDR1 as GTSNPN and CDR2 as SVGIG (reference sequence). The CDR3 totals 16 residues. The CDR3 sequence: CAWSVRAGQGAYEQYF. For the CDR3, the DNA is TGTGCCTGGAGTGTAAGGGCAGGACAGGGGGCTTACGAGCAGTACTTC.

The CDR3 region is CASSLGVGGGNTGELFF. As DNA, the CDR3 is TGCGCCAGCAGCTTGGGGGTTGGCGGAGGGAACACCGGGGAGCTGTTTTTT. This chain connects TRBV5-1 to TRBJ2-2; D may be TRBD2 (5 bases). V gave up 0 bases and J gave up 1 base, with 13 bases separating them. The CDR3 spans 17 residues. Germline CDR1 SGHRS, CDR2 YFSETQ.